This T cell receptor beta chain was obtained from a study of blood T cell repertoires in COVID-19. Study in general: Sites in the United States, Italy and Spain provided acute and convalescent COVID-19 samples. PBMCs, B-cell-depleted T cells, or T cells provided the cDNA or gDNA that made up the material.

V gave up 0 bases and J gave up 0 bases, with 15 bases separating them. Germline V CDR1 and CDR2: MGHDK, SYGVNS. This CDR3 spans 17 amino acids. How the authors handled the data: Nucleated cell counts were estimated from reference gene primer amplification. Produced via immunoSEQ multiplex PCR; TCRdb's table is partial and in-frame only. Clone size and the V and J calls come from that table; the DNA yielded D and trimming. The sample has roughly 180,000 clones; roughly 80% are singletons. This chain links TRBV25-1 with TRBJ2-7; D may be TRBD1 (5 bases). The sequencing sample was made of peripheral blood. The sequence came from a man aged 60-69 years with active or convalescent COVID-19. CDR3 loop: CASSEYLTGPSSYEQYF. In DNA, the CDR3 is TGTGCCAGCAGTGAATACCTTACAGGCCCCAGCTCCTACGAGCAGTACTTC.